These 22 T cell receptor beta chains came from one sample sequenced in a study of T cell responses to AZD1222 COVID-19 vaccine. Here immunoSEQ multiplex PCR was the method, and the copy in TCRdb shows in-frame clones only, minus some. The sample yields about 190,000 clones, approximately 92% seen once. Sequenced material: peripheral blood, taken on day 0 of AZD1222 vaccination. These receptors came from an adult in good health.

V and J are TRBV5-1 and TRBJ1-1, with D tentatively TRBD1 (5 bases). The CDR3 is 15 residues long. Germline lookup yields CDR1 SGHRS and CDR2 YFSETQ. V lost 4 bases and J 4 bases, leaving 17 bases between the germline ends. The CDR3 region is CASSQVAGGTTEAFF. DNA for the CDR3: TGCGCCAGCAGCCAGGTGGCGGGAGGGACCACTGAAGCTTTCTTT.

Only one count was recorded for this clone. This chain uses TRBV5-6 with TRBJ2-2; D is unclear. V was pared by 0 bases and J by 0 bases, with 3 bases between. Germline V gene lookup returns CDR1 SGHDT and CDR2 YYEEEE. This CDR3 contains 14 residues. CDR3 nucleotides: TGTGCCAGCAGCTTGGATACGAACACCGGGGAGCTGTTTTTT. Translated, it gives CASSLDTNTGELFF.

This chain uses TRBV19 with TRBJ1-2; possible D gene TRBD1, 6 bases. This CDR3 comprises 15 residues. Germline V lookup: CDR1 LNHDA, CDR2 SQIVND (reference sequence). The V gene lost 8 bases and the J gene lost 2 bases, with 18 bases spanning the gap. Here the CDR3 reads CASGRSGAQNYGYTF. The CDR3 bases are TGTGCCAGTGGCCGTTCGGGGGCCCAAAACTATGGCTACACCTTC.

The genes are TRBV4-1 and TRBJ1-1, with 7 bases aligning to TRBD1. The CDR3 consists of 15 residues. V trimming: 4 bases; J trimming: 6 bases; junction bases outside the gene matches: 11. Germline V gene sequence: CDR1 MGHRA, CDR2 YSYEKL. CDR3 protein: CASSRTYQGESEAFF. In DNA form, the CDR3 reads TGCGCCAGCAGCCGGACCTATCAGGGGGAGTCTGAAGCTTTCTTT.

The J gene is TRBJ1-2, the V gene TRBV25-1; TRBD1 is a possible D gene (5 bases). The CDR3 is 12 residues long. Germline-derived CDR1 and CDR2 are MGHDK and SYGVNS. Trimming took off 3 bases at V and 8 bases at J, with 10 bases between the two ends. The DNA for the CDR3 is TGTGCCAGCAGTGATCTGGGGCGCGGCTACACCTTC. Translating it yields CASSDLGRGYTF.

J is TRBJ2-5 and V is TRBV27; D not resolved. The CDR3 is 15 residues long. Germline V gives CDR1 MNHEY, CDR2 SMNVEV (reference sequence). The germline V and J ends were trimmed by 1 base and 1 base, with 10 bases remaining between them. CDR3 region: CASSLFEAAQETQYF. DNA of the CDR3: TGTGCCAGCAGTTTATTCGAGGCAGCCCAAGAGACCCAGTACTTC.

This chain's CDR3 is CASSFSRQLVGGQPQHF. CDR3 nucleotides: TGTGCCAGCAGTTTCTCAAGGCAATTGGTGGGTGGGCAGCCCCAGCATTTT. The chain combines TRBV27 with TRBJ1-5, with no clear D. Trimming left V 3 bases short and J 7 bases short, with 22 bases between. This CDR3 spans 17 amino acids. Germline V gene lookup returns CDR1 MNHEY and CDR2 SMNVEV (reference sequence).

About this clone itself: Other DNA sequences in the sample encode the same CDR3. The J gene is TRBJ1-5, the V gene TRBV2; D is ambiguous. Per germline, CDR1 SNHLY and CDR2 FYNNEI. CDR3 length: 13 amino acids. With 4 bases removed from V and 1 base from J, the gap between germline ends came to 5 bases. The CDR3 is CASSGGSNQPQHF. CDR3 DNA: TGTGCCAGCAGTGGTGGGAGCAATCAGCCCCAGCATTTT.

V gene TRBV29-1 combines with J gene TRBJ2-2; unclear D gene. The CDR3 is made up of 12 amino acids. V lost 2 bases and J 6 bases, leaving 7 bases between the germline ends. Germline CDR1 reads SQVTM; CDR2 reads ANQGSEA. The CDR3 reads CSVEITAGELFF. Written as DNA, the CDR3 is TGCAGCGTTGAAATTACAGCCGGGGAGCTGTTTTTT.

The V call is TRBV6-5, the J call TRBJ1-2; the D gene is possibly TRBD1 (5 bases). This CDR3 is built from 13 residues. The germline gives CDR1 MNHEY, CDR2 SVGAGI. V was trimmed by 2 bases and J by 8 bases, leaving 12 bases between them. This CDR3 is CASSYPAGKGYTF. CDR3 bases: TGTGCCAGCAGTTACCCCGCAGGGAAAGGCTACACCTTC.

The chain carries TRBV18 and TRBJ1-6; 7 bases align to TRBD1. V gave up 3 bases and J gave up 7 bases; unmatched junction bases: 3. Germline V gene sequence: CDR1 KGHSH, CDR2 LQKENI. The CDR3 runs 14 residues. DNA for the CDR3: TGTGCCAGCTCACCCGGGACAGAGAATTCACCCCTCCACTTT. As protein: CASSPGTENSPLHF.

The table lists this clone with a count of one. This sequence joins TRBV7-2 and TRBJ2-5; D possibly matches TRBD1 or TRBD2 (5 bases each). CDR3 length: 19 residues. Germline V gives CDR1 SGHTA, CDR2 FQGNSA. V lost 2 bases and J lost 5, with 27 bases in between. The CDR3 sequence: CASSLPALAQGSRMETQYF. The CDR3 DNA sequence: TGTGCCAGCAGCTTACCCGCCCTAGCTCAGGGATCCCGAATGGAGACCCAGTACTTC. Full variable domain (remainder filled in from reference TRBV7-2 and TRBJ2-5): GAGVSQSPSNKVTEKGKDVELRCDPISGHTALYWYRQSLGQGLEFLIYFQGNSAPDKSGLPSDRFSAERTGGSVSTLTIQRTQQEDSAVYLCASSLPALAQGSRMETQYFGPGTRLLVL.

This chain connects TRBV2 to TRBJ1-1, with 9 bases matching TRBD1. V lost 7 bases to trimming and J lost 1 base; unmatched junction nucleotides: 4. Germline assignment: CDR1 SNHLY and CDR2 FYNNEI. The CDR3 contains 14 residues. The CDR3 DNA is TGTGCCAGCACTCGACAGGGGGGGAACACTGAAGCTTTCTTT. Protein: CASTRQGGNTEAFF.

The rearrangement links TRBV18 to TRBJ1-5; no clear D gene. In germline, CDR1 is KGHSH, CDR2 LQKENI. The V end was cut by 6 bases, the J end by 7 bases, with 13 bases between. This CDR3 has 13 amino acids. CDR3 DNA sequence: TGTGCCAGCTCCCCGGATCGGTTGCAGCCCCAGCATTTT. Its translation is CASSPDRLQPQHF.

V is TRBV5-1 and J is TRBJ2-5, with D maybe TRBD1 (5 bases). Trimming left V 0 bases short and J 4 bases short, with 13 bases between. Germline CDR1 and CDR2: SGHRS and YFSETQ. The CDR3 is made up of 15 amino acids. The CDR3 here is CASSLEGYRSETQYF. CDR3 sequence (DNA): TGCGCCAGCAGCTTGGAGGGATACAGGTCAGAGACCCAGTACTTC.

The V gene is TRBV3-1 (or the pseudogene TRBV3-2), the J gene TRBJ1-6; D uncertain. Germline V lookup: CDR1 LGHDT, CDR2 YNNKEL (reference sequence). V lost 0 bases to trimming and J lost 9 bases, with 15 bases between them. The CDR3 extends over 16 amino acids. CDR3 protein: CASSQDDRRAVSPLHF. CDR3 nucleotides: TGTGCCAGCAGCCAAGATGATAGGAGGGCAGTTTCACCCCTCCACTTT.

The V call is TRBV6-2 or TRBV6-3, the J call TRBJ2-5; TRBD2 matches at 12 bases. Germline loops: CDR1 MNHEY, CDR2 SVGEGT. The V segment lost 4 bases and the J segment 6 bases; nucleotides outside the gene matches: 9. This CDR3 has 16 residues. The DNA for the CDR3 is TGTGCCAGCAGTTTTTCAACTAGCGGGGGGCCACAGACCCAGTACTTC. Protein: CASSFSTSGGPQTQYF.

This rearrangement joins TRBV7-9 to TRBJ2-1, with D possibly called TRBD1 or TRBD2 (5 bases each). V lost 5 bases and J lost 1, with 15 bases in between. In germline, CDR1 is SEHNR, CDR2 FQNEAQ (reference sequence). The CDR3 has 16 residues. CDR3 loop: CASSAPSGRSYNEQFF. Here the CDR3 DNA reads TGTGCCAGCAGCGCCCCCTCGGGACGGTCCTACAATGAGCAGTTCTTC.

V usage is TRBV10-3 and J usage is TRBJ2-5; 9 nucleotides agree with TRBD2. This CDR3 is 16 amino acids long. V dropped 4 bases and J dropped 5; count of bases not matched to a gene: 11. Per the germline V gene, CDR1 is ENHRY and CDR2 is SYGVKD. In nucleotides, the CDR3 is TGTGCCATCAGTGTTGGTTTAGCGGGGGCGGGGGAGACCCAGTACTTC. This gives the protein CAISVGLAGAGETQYF.

The sample holds a few counts of this clone. This sequence joins TRBV20-1 and TRBJ1-6; D is unresolved. The CDR3 runs to 13 residues. The ends were cut back, 3 bases at V and 7 bases at J, with 10 bases in the middle. Per germline, CDR1 DFQATT and CDR2 SNEGSKA (reference sequence). CDR3 in amino acids: CSASIIGNSPLHF. Written as DNA, the CDR3 is TGCAGTGCTAGTATTATCGGCAATTCACCCCTCCACTTT.

The V gene is TRBV4-2, the J gene TRBJ2-7; 8 positions match TRBD1. The CDR3 covers 15 residues. CDR1 is LGHNA and CDR2 is YNFKEQ in the germline V gene. The junction had 3 bases not matched to a gene; V was cut back by 1 base and J by 1 base. The CDR3 bases are TGTGCCAGCAGCCAAGGGACAGGGCTGTCCTACGAGCAGTACTTC. As protein: CASSQGTGLSYEQYF.

In this sample, this clone turned up once. J is TRBJ2-2 and V is TRBV18; D call uncertain. Germline V lookup: CDR1 KGHSH, CDR2 LQKENI. This CDR3 is 16 amino acids long. The germline V and J ends were trimmed by 3 bases and 0 bases, with 11 bases remaining between them. CDR3 in amino acids: CASSPLNPANTGELFF. Here the CDR3 DNA reads TGTGCCAGCTCACCGTTAAATCCAGCGAACACCGGGGAGCTGTTTTTT.